Each of the 31 T cell receptor beta chains below was sequenced from the same sample in a study of T cell responses to AZD1222 COVID-19 vaccine. TCRdb's copy holds only in-frame clones and misses some; the assay was immunoSEQ multiplex PCR. This table has some 120,000 clones, 88% appearing once. The input for sequencing was peripheral blood, taken on day 0 of AZD1222 vaccination. The receptors here all came from an adult in good health.

The V gene is TRBV19, the J gene TRBJ2-1, with a tentative D call TRBD2 (6 bases). Trimming removed 4 bases at V and 1 base at J, with 14 bases between. The CDR3 covers 16 residues. Looked up from germline, CDR1 is LNHDA and CDR2 is SQIVND (reference sequence). As DNA, the CDR3 is TGTGCCAGTAGTAAAGTAGCGGACCCTTCCTACAATGAGCAGTTCTTC. As protein: CASSKVADPSYNEQFF.

The gene calls are TRBV5-6 and TRBJ1-1; D ambiguous. Per germline, CDR1 SGHDT and CDR2 YYEEEE. V lost 4 bases, J lost 3 bases, and 10 bases lay in between. The CDR3 has 13 amino acids. The CDR3 sequence: CASSRSDYTEAFF. The DNA of the CDR3 is TGTGCCAGCAGCCGGAGCGACTACACTGAAGCTTTCTTT.

This clone was seen a few times. The CDR3 protein is CASRGSRDRGFRGNQPQHF. The CDR3 region has the DNA TGTGCCAGTAGGGGTTCCCGGGACAGGGGTTTCCGTGGCAATCAGCCCCAGCATTTT. This chain joins TRBV19 and TRBJ1-5; 10 bases agree with TRBD1. The CDR3 is 19 amino acids. CDR1 is LNHDA, CDR2 SQIVND, per germline (reference sequence). V lost 6 bases to trimming and J lost 2 bases; unmatched junction nucleotides: 16.

This clone was detected only a few times. The V call is TRBV6-5, the J call TRBJ1-5; 10 nucleotides align to TRBD1. V was pared by 3 bases and J by 4 bases, with 3 bases of the junction left unmatched. The length of the CDR3 is 15 residues. CDR1 and CDR2 from the germline V gene are MNHEY and SVGAGI. The CDR3 nucleotides are TGTGCCAGCAGTTATCGACAGGGGGCAAATCAGCCCCAGCATTTT. It is translated as CASSYRQGANQPQHF.

The V call is TRBV6-4, the J call TRBJ2-2, with 9 bases fitting TRBD1. V lost 7 bases and J lost 5; bases outside the gene matches: 5. Per the germline V gene, CDR1 is MRHNA and CDR2 is SNTAGT. The CDR3 is 14 residues long. CDR3 region: CASTPGTGTGELFF. The CDR3 region has the DNA TGTGCCAGCACCCCCGGGACAGGGACCGGGGAGCTGTTTTTT.

On this clone itself: Other DNA sequences of this sample code for an identical CDR3. This chain joins TRBV5-1 and TRBJ2-3; TRBD2 agrees at 10 bases. This CDR3 has 16 amino acids. CDR1 and CDR2 from the germline V gene are SGHRS and YFSETQ. After removal of 0 bases from V and 2 bases from J, the junction contained 3 bases not matched to a gene. CDR3 nucleotide sequence: TGCGCCAGCAGCTTGGGGCTAGCGGGGGCCACAGATACGCAGTATTTT. It encodes CASSLGLAGATDTQYF.

This rearrangement joins TRBV13 to TRBJ2-6; D remains ambiguous. The germline V gene has CDR1 PRHDT and CDR2 FYEKMQ (reference sequence). The CDR3 length is 15 residues. With 6 bases removed from V and 0 bases from J, the gap between germline ends came to 9 bases. The CDR3 reads CASRRFGSGANVLTF. DNA for the CDR3: TGTGCCAGCAGACGGTTTGGCTCTGGGGCCAACGTCCTGACTTTC.

The V and J genes are TRBV12-3 or TRBV12-4 and TRBJ2-1; D is unclear. Between the trimmed V and J ends, which lost 10 bases and 6 bases, there was a span of 16 bases. The CDR3 extends over 13 amino acids. This CDR3 reads CATKHRALNEQFF. CDR3 in DNA: TGTGCCACCAAACATCGAGCCCTCAATGAGCAGTTCTTC.

The chain is built from TRBV7-3 and TRBJ2-1; D is unclear. The V end was cut by 0 bases, the J end by 5 bases, with 5 bases between. This CDR3 region has 13 residues. Looked up from germline, CDR1 is SGHTA and CDR2 is FQGTGA. For the CDR3, the DNA is TGTGCCAGCAGCTTAACGTGGGACAATGAGCAGTTCTTC. Protein sequence: CASSLTWDNEQFF. Combining the CDR3 with reference TRBV7-3 and TRBJ2-1 gives the whole variable domain GAGVSQTPSNKVTEKGKYVELRCDPISGHTALYWYRQSLGQGPEFLIYFQGTGAADDSGLPNDRFFAVRPEGSVSTLKIQRTERGDSAVYLCASSLTWDNEQFFGPGTRLTVL.

In this sample, this clone turned up once. The chain uses TRBV5-1 and TRBJ2-2, with TRBD2 matching 8 bases. The CDR3 has 16 amino acids. Germline V gene data show CDR1 as SGHRS and CDR2 as YFSETQ. J lost 4 bases, V lost 7 bases, and 12 bases had no gene match. CDR3 region: CASGPSGSFSTGELFF. In DNA, the CDR3 is TGCGCCAGCGGCCCAAGCGGGAGCTTTTCCACCGGGGAGCTGTTTTTT.

The chain carries TRBV7-2 and TRBJ2-5; D ambiguous. CDR1 SGHTA and CDR2 FQGNSA come from the germline V gene. V was cut by 2 bases and J by 5 bases, with 9 bases left in between. There are 13 residues in the CDR3. In nucleotides, the CDR3 is TGTGCCAGCAGCTTAATGGCCAGGGAGACCCAGTACTTC. The encoded protein is CASSLMARETQYF.

The gene calls are TRBV10-1 and TRBJ1-5, with D maybe TRBD1 (5 bases). This CDR3 has 14 amino acids. The V and J ends lost 5 bases and 0 bases respectively, with 8 bases between them. Germline V CDR1 and CDR2: WNHNN, SYGVQD (reference sequence). Here the CDR3 DNA reads TGCGCCAGCAGTTCTGGACATAGCAATCAGCCCCAGCATTTT. Residues: CASSSGHSNQPQHF.

The V gene is TRBV28, the J gene TRBJ1-6; TRBD1 agrees at 7 bases. Germline CDR1 reads MDHEN; CDR2 reads SYDVKM. This CDR3 region has 14 residues. V gave up 6 bases and J gave up 5 bases; unmatched junction bases: 4. The CDR3 loop is CASRLTGNNSPLHF. The CDR3 DNA is TGTGCCAGCAGACTGACAGGGAATAATTCACCCCTCCACTTT.

This sequence joins TRBV27 and TRBJ2-1, with a tentative D call TRBD1 (5 bases). This CDR3 region has 11 residues. The V end lost 2 bases, the J end lost 9 bases, and 5 bases lay between the germline ends. Germline CDR1 MNHEY, CDR2 SMNVEV (reference sequence). The CDR3 reads CASSLRGEQFF. As DNA, the CDR3 is TGTGCCAGCAGTTTAAGGGGTGAGCAGTTCTTC.

This chain joins TRBV5-5 and TRBJ2-2; D call uncertain. Germline V lookup: CDR1 SGHKS, CDR2 YYEKEE (reference sequence). The V and J ends lost 0 bases and 0 bases respectively, with 6 bases between them. The CDR3 runs to 15 residues. This CDR3 is CASSLGSANTGELFF. CDR3 sequence (DNA): TGTGCCAGCAGCTTGGGGTCCGCGAACACCGGGGAGCTGTTTTTT.

CDR3 sequence reads: CASSLARGGGSSYEQYF. As DNA, the CDR3 is TGTGCCAGCAGTTTAGCCCGAGGGGGCGGGAGTTCCTACGAGCAGTACTTC. The chain couples TRBV28 to TRBJ2-7, with D perhaps given as TRBD1 or TRBD2 (7 bases each). Germline assignment: CDR1 MDHEN and CDR2 SYDVKM. CDR3 length equals 17 residues. Deletions cut 2 bases from V and 1 base from J, with 18 bases between.

V is TRBV10-1 and J is TRBJ1-2, with a weak D call TRBD1 (6 bases). Trimming cost V 6 bases and J 3 bases, with 23 bases left between them. CDR1 and CDR2 (germline): WNHNN, SYGVQD (reference sequence). The CDR3 is made up of 17 amino acids. CDR3: CASREPLTGEGDYGYTF. The CDR3 DNA reads TGCGCCAGCAGGGAACCTTTGACAGGCGAAGGGGACTATGGCTACACCTTC.

This chain connects TRBV24-1 to TRBJ2-3, with 13 bases that match TRBD2. The CDR3 contains 17 residues. Germline V gene sequence: CDR1 KGHDR, CDR2 SFDVKD. Unmatched junction bases numbered 2, after V lost 3 bases and J lost 0 bases. This chain's CDR3 is CATSDPGLAGSTDTQYF. CDR3 sequence (DNA): TGTGCCACCAGTGATCCGGGACTAGCGGGGAGCACAGATACGCAGTATTTT.

Only one count was recorded for this clone. The V gene is TRBV5-1, the J gene TRBJ1-2; the match to TRBD1 covers 8 bases. The junction had 5 bases not matched to a gene; V was cut back by 0 bases and J by 1 base. Germline assignment: CDR1 SGHRS and CDR2 YFSETQ. The CDR3 length is 16 residues. Here the CDR3 DNA reads TGCGCCAGCAGCTTGGTGTCAGGGGGCCATAACTATGGCTACACCTTC. Protein sequence: CASSLVSGGHNYGYTF. The entire variable domain, with the rest obtained from reference TRBV5-1 and TRBJ1-2, is as follows: KAGVTQTPRYLIKTRGQQVTLSCSPISGHRSVSWYQQTPGQGLQFLFEYFSETQRNKGNFPGRFSGRQFSNSRSEMNVSTLELGDSALYLCASSLVSGGHNYGYTFGSGTRLTVV.

The chain recombines TRBV2 with TRBJ1-6; 8 bases fit TRBD1. The V gene end was trimmed by 11 bases and the J gene end by 3 bases; junction bases not matched to a gene: 12. From germline, CDR1 is SNHLY and CDR2 FYNNEI. This CDR3 region has 16 residues. The CDR3 loop is CASGRDRRIYNSPLHF. The CDR3 region has the DNA TGTGCCTCAGGTCGGGACAGGAGGATCTATAATTCACCCCTCCACTTT. Drawing the rest from reference TRBV2 and TRBJ1-6, the complete variable domain is EPEVTQTPSHQVTQMGQEVILRCVPISNHLYFYWYRQILGQKVEFLVSFYNNEISEKSEIFDDQFSVERPDGSNFTLKIRSTKLEDSAMYFCASGRDRRIYNSPLHFGNGTRLTVT.

The chain links TRBV19 to TRBJ2-7; D assignment may be TRBD1 or TRBD2 (5 bases each). CDR3 size: 16 residues. Germline assignment: CDR1 LNHDA and CDR2 SQIVND (reference sequence). V lost 5 bases and J lost 3, with 20 bases in between. CDR3 sequence: CASSLWGPGPSYEQYF. The CDR3 DNA sequence: TGTGCCAGTAGTTTGTGGGGACCGGGACCGAGCTACGAGCAGTACTTC.

The chain couples TRBV9 to TRBJ1-4; the match to TRBD1 covers 7 bases. The CDR3 loop spans 16 amino acids. V dropped 0 bases and J dropped 6; count of bases not matched to a gene: 8. Looked up from germline, CDR1 is SGDLS and CDR2 is YYNGEE. CDR3 sequence reads: CASSVGGGRRDEKLFF. In DNA, the CDR3 is TGTGCCAGCAGCGTAGGAGGGGGCAGAAGGGATGAAAAACTGTTTTTT.

The V and J genes are TRBV6-5 and TRBJ2-2; D gene uncertain. CDR3 length: 16 residues. V gave up 2 bases and J gave up 0 bases, with 10 bases separating them. Looked up from germline, CDR1 is MNHEY and CDR2 is SVGAGI. CDR3 in amino acids: CASSYRDLPNTGELFF. The CDR3 nucleotides are TGTGCCAGCAGTTACCGCGACCTACCGAACACCGGGGAGCTGTTTTTT.

The J gene is TRBJ1-6, the V gene TRBV3-1 (or the pseudogene TRBV3-2), with 9 bases that match TRBD1. The germline gives CDR1 LGHDT, CDR2 YNNKEL (reference sequence). The CDR3 sequence is 15 residues long. V gave up 3 bases and J gave up 9 bases; unmatched junction bases: 6. CDR3 nucleotide sequence: TGTGCCAGCAGCCAGATAGGGACAGGGAGTTCACCCCTCCACTTT. Its translation: CASSQIGTGSSPLHF.

The genes are TRBV2 and TRBJ1-5; TRBD1 agrees at 10 bases. This CDR3 is 14 amino acids long. With 7 bases clipped from V and 7 bases from J, the junction kept 7 bases outside the gene matches. The germline V gene encodes CDR1 SNHLY and CDR2 FYNNEI. The CDR3 loop is CASTRGQGKQPQHF. The CDR3, as DNA: TGTGCCAGCACAAGGGGACAGGGGAAACAGCCCCAGCATTTT.

V and J are TRBV7-2 and TRBJ2-1; D not resolved. This CDR3 is built from 16 residues. Trimming shortened V by 5 bases and J by 2 bases, and 16 bases separated the two germline ends. Germline lookup yields CDR1 SGHTA and CDR2 FQGNSA. The CDR3 DNA sequence: TGTGCCAGCAGCGGGGTGCCGAGCCCCACCTACAATGAGCAGTTCTTC. This codes for CASSGVPSPTYNEQFF.

This chain links TRBV5-4 with TRBJ2-4, with 13 bases identical to TRBD2. Germline loops: CDR1 SGHNT, CDR2 YYREEE (reference sequence). This CDR3 spans 18 amino acids. The trim removed 0 bases at V and 0 bases at J, leaving 3 bases unmatched. The CDR3 sequence: CASSLGTSGGLAKNIQYF. In DNA, the CDR3 is TGTGCCAGCAGCTTGGGGACTAGCGGGGGCTTAGCCAAAAACATTCAGTACTTC.

The chain links TRBV19 to TRBJ1-2; maybe TRBD1 (6 bases). This CDR3 spans 16 amino acids. In germline, CDR1 is LNHDA, CDR2 SQIVND (reference sequence). The germline V and J ends were trimmed by 1 base and 1 base, with 13 bases remaining between them. CDR3 sequence: CASSIVAGQLNYGYTF. CDR3 nucleotide sequence: TGTGCCAGTAGTATAGTGGCCGGACAGCTTAACTATGGCTACACCTTC.

The rearrangement uses TRBV28 and TRBJ2-5; TRBD2 aligns across 10 bases. The CDR3 loop spans 14 amino acids. V was clipped by 11 bases and J by 4 bases; unmatched bases: 10. Germline CDR1 is MDHEN and CDR2 is SYDVKM. The CDR3 loop reads CAASFTSGVETQYF. CDR3 nucleotides: TGTGCCGCCTCATTTACTAGCGGGGTAGAGACCCAGTACTTC.

The V and J genes are TRBV7-9 and TRBJ1-5; D call uncertain. CDR1 is SEHNR, CDR2 FQNEAQ, per germline (reference sequence). Trimming cost V 8 bases and J 3 bases, with 8 bases left between them. This CDR3 region has 12 residues. This chain's CDR3 is CASGQPNQPQHF. The DNA of the CDR3 is TGTGCCAGCGGGCAGCCCAATCAGCCCCAGCATTTT.

The sample holds one count of this clone. V usage is TRBV3-1 (or the pseudogene TRBV3-2) and J usage is TRBJ1-1; D uncertain. V gave up 2 bases and J gave up 5 bases, with 6 bases separating them. Germline V gene lookup returns CDR1 LGHDT and CDR2 YNNKEL (reference sequence). There are 12 residues in the CDR3. CDR3 amino acids: CASSQSVTEAFF. The CDR3 bases are TGTGCCAGCAGCCAATCAGTGACTGAAGCTTTCTTT.